What follows are 23 T cell receptor beta chains derived from one specimen sequenced in a study of T cell repertoires in ileal Crohn's disease (dated 2019 in TCRdb). The library was generated by the immunoSEQ multiplex PCR assay. The table comes from immuneACCESS by way of TCRdb, which keeps in-frame sequences with V and J called. Part of the clones is missing from these tables; in studies checked, under half for an unresolved V gene and the rest for unknown reasons. Present in this sample are about 59,000 clones, roughly 89% of which were seen just once. The top ten clones comprise approximately 2% of the sample. In light of the paper, this sample's time point label describes: neoterminal ileum biopsy at postoperative endoscopy, about 6 months after surgery. Sequencing was done on a sample of ileal tissue. The receptor source for this set is an adult with Crohn's disease.

CDR3 sequence (DNA): TGCGCCAGCAGTGGCGAGGCGTTTCAGCCCCAGCATTTT. The encoded protein is CASSGEAFQPQHF. The V gene is TRBV10-2, the J gene TRBJ1-5; D uncertain. This CDR3 is 13 amino acids long. Germline V lookup: CDR1 WSHSY, CDR2 SAAADI. V lost 4 bases and J lost 6, with 10 bases in between.

This clone was seen only once. The gene calls are TRBV19 and TRBJ1-5; the match to TRBD1 covers 9 bases. This CDR3 is built from 15 residues. With V trimmed by 6 bases and J by 4 bases, 7 bases remained unmatched. Germline assignment: CDR1 LNHDA and CDR2 SQIVND (reference sequence). The CDR3 coding sequence is TGTGCCAGTAGAAAAGGACAGGGGAGTAATCAGCCCCAGCATTTT. Its protein product is CASRKGQGSNQPQHF. Based on the CDR3 plus reference TRBV19 and TRBJ1-5, the full variable domain is DGGITQSPKYLFRKEGQNVTLSCEQNLNHDAMYWYRQDPGQGLRLIYYSQIVNDFQKGDIAEGYSVSREKKESFPLTVTSAQKNPTAFYLCASRKGQGSNQPQHFGDGTRLSIL.

The chain recombines TRBV7-3 with TRBJ2-5, with TRBD2 as a possible D gene (6 bases). Germline lookup yields CDR1 SGHTA and CDR2 FQGTGA. The CDR3 length is 13 residues. Trimming took 5 bases from V and 2 from J, leaving 9 bases between them. The CDR3 DNA is TGTGCCAGCAGCCGGGACTTACAAGAGACCCAGTACTTC. Its protein is CASSRDLQETQYF.

This clone was seen a single time. This sequence joins TRBV5-1 and TRBJ2-2; D gene ambiguous. V was pared by 0 bases and J by 9 bases, with 9 bases between. The CDR3 spans 13 residues. Germline V gene lookup returns CDR1 SGHRS and CDR2 YFSETQ. This chain's CDR3 is CASSLDSPWELFF. CDR3 in DNA: TGCGCCAGCAGCTTGGATAGTCCGTGGGAGCTGTTTTTT.

CDR3 bases: TGTGCCAGCAGCTTGTTCCGCAGGGGGCTCGGGGAGCTGTTTTTT. As protein: CASSLFRRGLGELFF. V gene TRBV7-9 combines with J gene TRBJ2-2, with TRBD1 matching 8 bases. The germline V gene has CDR1 SEHNR and CDR2 FQNEAQ (reference sequence). J gave up 7 bases and V 3 bases, and 7 bases lay outside the gene matches. This CDR3 comprises 15 residues.

V gene TRBV19 combines with J gene TRBJ1-5, with 7 bases aligning to TRBD1. CDR1 is LNHDA and CDR2 is SQIVND in the germline V gene (reference sequence). V dropped 5 bases and J dropped 11; count of bases not matched to a gene: 9. This CDR3 has 13 residues. The CDR3 DNA is TGTGCCAGTAGTGTCGAGGGGGCCTCTGCCCAGCATTTT. This encodes CASSVEGASAQHF. Combining the CDR3 with reference TRBV19 and TRBJ1-5 gives the whole variable domain DGGITQSPKYLFRKEGQNVTLSCEQNLNHDAMYWYRQDPGQGLRLIYYSQIVNDFQKGDIAEGYSVSREKKESFPLTVTSAQKNPTAFYLCASSVEGASAQHFGDGTRLSIL.

This clone appeared once. This chain links TRBV29-1 with TRBJ1-1; D is unresolved. The CDR3 runs 13 residues. The ends were cut back, 3 bases at V and 3 bases at J, with 11 bases in the middle. Per germline, CDR1 SQVTM and CDR2 ANQGSEA. The CDR3 DNA reads as TGCAGCGTTGACGGGTCCGCAGACACTGAAGCTTTCTTT. This translates into CSVDGSADTEAFF.

This CDR3 reads CASSLIFQGFNEQFF. CDR3 DNA sequence: TGTGCCAGCAGCTTGATTTTTCAGGGTTTCAATGAGCAGTTCTTC. This chain connects TRBV5-6 to TRBJ2-1, with D tentatively TRBD1 (5 bases). Germline CDR1 reads SGHDT; CDR2 reads YYEEEE. The CDR3 is 15 amino acids. V dropped 1 base and J dropped 6 bases, with 14 bases sitting between them.

This rearrangement joins TRBV11-3 to TRBJ2-5; TRBD1 matches 7 bases. This CDR3 has 13 residues. Germline values: CDR1 SGHNT, CDR2 YENEEA. Trimming took 4 bases from V and 4 from J; bases not matched to a gene: 3. The CDR3 nucleotides read TGTGCCAGCAGCTCGACAGGGATAGAGACCCAGTACTTC. It encodes CASSSTGIETQYF.

The J gene is TRBJ2-7, the V gene TRBV5-1; 7 bases are shared with TRBD1. The CDR3 is 13 residues long. Germline CDR1 reads SGHRS; CDR2 reads YFSETQ. The ends lost 3 bases at V and 3 bases at J; junction bases unmatched: 3. In nucleotides, the CDR3 is TGCGCCAGCAGCTCGGACAGGTTCTACGAGCAGTACTTC. It yields the protein CASSSDRFYEQYF.

The rearrangement links TRBV7-8 to TRBJ1-2; 7 positions agree with TRBD1. The CDR3 sequence is 13 residues long. The germline CDR1 and CDR2 sequences are SGHVS and FQNEAQ. Losses at the gene ends were 1 base for V and 8 bases for J; bases not matched to a gene: 4. CDR3 nucleotide sequence: TGTGCCAGCAGCTTAGGTACAGGGGAAGGCTACACCTTC. This translates into CASSLGTGEGYTF.

This clone is a singleton in its sample. The J gene is TRBJ2-3, the V gene TRBV10-3, with D uncertain. Germline CDR1 reads ENHRY; CDR2 reads SYGVKD. The CDR3 is made up of 12 amino acids. Trimming cost V 3 bases and J 4 bases, with 5 bases left between them. The DNA of the CDR3 is TGTGCCATCAGTGATTCCGCAGATACGCAGTATTTT. It is translated as CAISDSADTQYF.

The chain uses TRBV7-6 and TRBJ2-7; TRBD2 is a possible D gene (6 bases). Trimming shortened V by 1 base and J by 3 bases, and 16 bases separated the two germline ends. CDR3 length equals 16 residues. Germline V gives CDR1 SGHVS, CDR2 FNYEAQ. The CDR3 bases are TGTGCCAGCAGCTTAGGTCGTCTAGCGTTTGACTACGAGCAGTACTTC. It translates to CASSLGRLAFDYEQYF.

This chain joins TRBV19 and TRBJ1-5; 7 nucleotides align to TRBD1. The CDR3 spans 16 residues. Germline CDR1 LNHDA, CDR2 SQIVND (reference sequence). With V trimmed by 4 bases and J by 4 bases, 10 bases remained unmatched. Here the CDR3 reads CASSSRRQGGNQPQHF. CDR3 nucleotide sequence: TGTGCCAGTAGTAGTAGGAGACAGGGTGGGAATCAGCCCCAGCATTTT.

The chain uses TRBV18 and TRBJ2-2; D perhaps matches TRBD1 (6 bases). Germline V lookup: CDR1 KGHSH, CDR2 LQKENI. The CDR3 extends over 15 amino acids. V lost 3 bases to trimming and J lost 7 bases, with 15 bases between them. DNA of the CDR3: TGTGCCAGCTCACCGATAACAGGGACCAACGGGGAGCTGTTTTTT. It is translated as CASSPITGTNGELFF.

The V gene is TRBV7-2, the J gene TRBJ2-7; no firm D call. V was clipped by 5 bases and J by 4 bases, with 6 bases between them. In germline, CDR1 is SGHTA, CDR2 FQGNSA. CDR3 length: 11 amino acids. As DNA, the CDR3 is TGTGCCAGCAGCCTGGAGTACGAGCAGTACTTC. It specifies CASSLEYEQYF.

The rearrangement links TRBV28 to TRBJ2-3, with D possibly TRBD2 on 6 matching bases. The ends were cut back, 8 bases at V and 5 bases at J, with 8 bases in the middle. Germline V gene sequence: CDR1 MDHEN, CDR2 SYDVKM. This CDR3 has 11 amino acids. CDR3 loop: CASGGVDTQYF. CDR3 DNA sequence: TGTGCCAGCGGAGGGGTAGATACGCAGTATTTT. Full variable domain (remainder filled in from reference TRBV28 and TRBJ2-3): DVKVTQSSRYLVKRTGEKVFLECVQDMDHENMFWYRQDPGLGLRLIYFSYDVKMKEKGDIPEGYSVSREKKERFSLILESASTNQTSMYLCASGGVDTQYFGPGTRLTVL.

V usage is TRBV7-3 and J usage is TRBJ2-1; D ambiguous. Germline loops: CDR1 SGHTA, CDR2 FQGTGA. CDR3 length equals 14 residues. V lost 0 bases, J lost 3 bases, and 6 bases lay in between. The CDR3 sequence is CASSLTASYNEQFF. In nucleotides, the CDR3 is TGTGCCAGCAGCTTAACTGCGAGCTACAATGAGCAGTTCTTC.

The chain uses TRBV5-1 and TRBJ2-7; 12 nucleotides line up with TRBD2. The CDR3 consists of 17 residues. From germline, CDR1 is SGHRS and CDR2 YFSETQ. Trimming took 4 bases from V and 0 from J; bases not matched to a gene: 8. CDR3 amino acids: CASSLGLAGGFSYEQYF. The CDR3 DNA reads as TGCGCCAGCAGCCTGGGACTAGCGGGCGGATTCTCCTACGAGCAGTACTTC.

The chain employs TRBV18 and TRBJ1-3; D is possibly TRBD1 (5 bases). The CDR3 loop spans 17 amino acids. Trimming took 0 bases from V and 7 from J, leaving 19 bases between them. The germline V gene has CDR1 KGHSH and CDR2 LQKENI. The CDR3 here is CASSPPEGYSGRNTIYF. The CDR3 DNA reads TGTGCCAGCTCACCACCGGAGGGGTACTCTGGTCGGAACACCATATATTTT.

The J gene is TRBJ2-5, the V gene TRBV6-1; the match to TRBD2 covers 8 bases. The germline gives CDR1 MNHNS, CDR2 SASEGT. The CDR3 consists of 15 residues. J lost 1 base, V lost 8 bases, and 9 bases had no gene match. The CDR3 reads CASANRRGGQETQYF. The CDR3 DNA sequence: TGTGCCAGCGCTAATCGTCGGGGGGGCCAAGAGACCCAGTACTTC.

This clone was seen only a few times. The J gene is TRBJ1-5, the V gene TRBV7-8, with D possibly matching TRBD1 (6 bases). Germline lookup yields CDR1 SGHVS and CDR2 FQNEAQ. This CDR3 comprises 14 residues. The V end was cut by 2 bases, the J end by 7 bases, with 12 bases between. The CDR3 here is CASSLRGGTQPQHF. The CDR3 DNA reads TGTGCCAGCAGCTTAAGGGGGGGCACACAGCCCCAGCATTTT. The whole variable domain, remainder taken from reference TRBV7-8 and TRBJ1-5, is GAGVSQSPRYKVAKRGQDVALRCDPISGHVSLFWYQQALGQGPEFLTYFQNEAQLDKSGLPSDRFFAERPEGSVSTLKIQRTQQEDSAVYLCASSLRGGTQPQHFGDGTRLSIL.

J is TRBJ1-1 and V is TRBV29-1, with D unclear. CDR3 length: 12 residues. The germline V gene has CDR1 SQVTM and CDR2 ANQGSEA. V was trimmed by 6 bases and J by 2 bases, leaving 10 bases between them. DNA of the CDR3: TGCAGCGTGAACAGCATTAACACTGAAGCTTTCTTT. Residues: CSVNSINTEAFF.